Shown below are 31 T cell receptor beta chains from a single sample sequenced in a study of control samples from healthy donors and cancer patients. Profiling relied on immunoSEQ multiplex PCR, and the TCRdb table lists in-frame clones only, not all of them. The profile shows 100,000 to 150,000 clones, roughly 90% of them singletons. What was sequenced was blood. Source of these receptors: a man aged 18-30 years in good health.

In DNA form, the CDR3 reads TGTGCCAGCAGCTCGGGATCGGACCGGCGGGACACTGAAGCTTTCTTT. It encodes CASSSGSDRRDTEAFF. The V call is TRBV5-6, the J call TRBJ1-1; D uncertain. CDR3 length: 16 residues. Germline V gene data show CDR1 as SGHDT and CDR2 as YYEEEE. With 3 bases removed from V and 3 bases from J, the gap between germline ends came to 18 bases.

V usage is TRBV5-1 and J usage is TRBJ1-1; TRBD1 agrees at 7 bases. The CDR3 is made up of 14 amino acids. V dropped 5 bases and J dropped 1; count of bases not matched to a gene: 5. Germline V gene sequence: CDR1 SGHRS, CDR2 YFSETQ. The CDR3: CASSWGQRNTEAFF. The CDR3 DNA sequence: TGCGCCAGCAGTTGGGGACAGAGGAACACTGAAGCTTTCTTT. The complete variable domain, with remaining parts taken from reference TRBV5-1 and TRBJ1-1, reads KAGVTQTPRYLIKTRGQQVTLSCSPISGHRSVSWYQQTPGQGLQFLFEYFSETQRNKGNFPGRFSGRQFSNSRSEMNVSTLELGDSALYLCASSWGQRNTEAFFGQGTRLTVV.

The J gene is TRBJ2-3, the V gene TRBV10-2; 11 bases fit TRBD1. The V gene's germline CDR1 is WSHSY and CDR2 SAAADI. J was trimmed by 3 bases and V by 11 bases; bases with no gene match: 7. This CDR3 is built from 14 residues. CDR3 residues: CASRDRGWTDTQYF. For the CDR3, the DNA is TGCGCCTCAAGGGACAGGGGGTGGACAGATACGCAGTATTTT.

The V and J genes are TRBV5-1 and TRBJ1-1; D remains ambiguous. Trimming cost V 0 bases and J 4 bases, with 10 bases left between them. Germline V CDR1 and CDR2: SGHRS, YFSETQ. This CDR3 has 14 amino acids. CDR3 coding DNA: TGCGCCAGCAGCTTGGATTCGGCAGCCACTGAAGCTTTCTTT. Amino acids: CASSLDSAATEAFF. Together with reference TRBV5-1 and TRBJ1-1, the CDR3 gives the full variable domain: KAGVTQTPRYLIKTRGQQVTLSCSPISGHRSVSWYQQTPGQGLQFLFEYFSETQRNKGNFPGRFSGRQFSNSRSEMNVSTLELGDSALYLCASSLDSAATEAFFGQGTRLTVV.

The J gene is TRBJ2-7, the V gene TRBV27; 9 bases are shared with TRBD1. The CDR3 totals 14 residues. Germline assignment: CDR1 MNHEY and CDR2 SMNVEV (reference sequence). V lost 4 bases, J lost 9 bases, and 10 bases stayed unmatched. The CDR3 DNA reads TGTGCCAGCAGTTCGACAGGGGGTAATAGTGTGCAGTACTTC. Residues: CASSSTGGNSVQYF.

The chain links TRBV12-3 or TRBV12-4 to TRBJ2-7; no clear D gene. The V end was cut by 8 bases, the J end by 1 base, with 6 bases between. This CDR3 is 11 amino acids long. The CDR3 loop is CASGYSYEQYF. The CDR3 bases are TGTGCCAGCGGATATTCCTACGAGCAGTACTTC.

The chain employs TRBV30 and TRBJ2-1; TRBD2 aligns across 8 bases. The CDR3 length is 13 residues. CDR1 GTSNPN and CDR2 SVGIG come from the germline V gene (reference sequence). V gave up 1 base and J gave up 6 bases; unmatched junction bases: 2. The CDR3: CAWSAAGGNEQFF. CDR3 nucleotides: TGTGCCTGGAGTGCGGCGGGGGGCAATGAGCAGTTCTTC.

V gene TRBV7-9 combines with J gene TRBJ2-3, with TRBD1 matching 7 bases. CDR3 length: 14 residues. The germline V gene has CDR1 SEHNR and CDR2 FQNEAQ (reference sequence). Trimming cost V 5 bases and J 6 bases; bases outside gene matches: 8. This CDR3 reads CASSVTGQDDTQYF. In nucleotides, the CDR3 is TGTGCCAGCAGCGTGACAGGACAGGACGATACGCAGTATTTT.

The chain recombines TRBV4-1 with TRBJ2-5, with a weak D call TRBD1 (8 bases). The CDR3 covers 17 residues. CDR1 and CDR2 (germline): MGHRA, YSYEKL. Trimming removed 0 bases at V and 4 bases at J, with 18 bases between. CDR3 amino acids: CASSQDPNRGGGETQYF. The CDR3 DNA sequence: TGCGCCAGCAGCCAAGACCCCAACAGGGGGGGCGGAGAGACCCAGTACTTC.

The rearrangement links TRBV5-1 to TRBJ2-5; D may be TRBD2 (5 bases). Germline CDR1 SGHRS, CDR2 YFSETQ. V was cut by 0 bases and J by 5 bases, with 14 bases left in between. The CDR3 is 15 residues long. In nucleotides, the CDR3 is TGCGCCAGCAGCTTGGGATCGGCGGCGGGCGAGACCCAGTACTTC. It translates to CASSLGSAAGETQYF. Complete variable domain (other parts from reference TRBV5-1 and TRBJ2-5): KAGVTQTPRYLIKTRGQQVTLSCSPISGHRSVSWYQQTPGQGLQFLFEYFSETQRNKGNFPGRFSGRQFSNSRSEMNVSTLELGDSALYLCASSLGSAAGETQYFGPGTRLLVL.

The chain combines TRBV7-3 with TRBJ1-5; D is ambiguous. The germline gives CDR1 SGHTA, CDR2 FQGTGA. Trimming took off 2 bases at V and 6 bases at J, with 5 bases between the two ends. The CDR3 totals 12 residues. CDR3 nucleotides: TGTGCCAGCAGCTTATGCGGTCAGCCCCAGCATTTT. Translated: CASSLCGQPQHF.

CDR3 loop: CAVQGGPNQPQHF. The CDR3 nucleotides read TGTGCCGTGCAGGGGGGGCCAAATCAGCCCCAGCATTTT. The V gene is TRBV2, the J gene TRBJ1-5, with 7 bases fitting TRBD1. Germline CDR1 SNHLY, CDR2 FYNNEI. There are 13 residues in the CDR3. V shed 11 bases and J 4 bases; nucleotides not matched to a gene: 8.

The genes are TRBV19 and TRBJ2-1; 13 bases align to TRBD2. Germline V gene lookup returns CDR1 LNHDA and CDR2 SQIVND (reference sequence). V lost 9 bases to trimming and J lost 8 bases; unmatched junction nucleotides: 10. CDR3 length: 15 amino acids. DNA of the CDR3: TGTGCCAGCAGAGACAGGACTAGCGGGGGATATGAGCAGTTCTTC. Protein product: CASRDRTSGGYEQFF.

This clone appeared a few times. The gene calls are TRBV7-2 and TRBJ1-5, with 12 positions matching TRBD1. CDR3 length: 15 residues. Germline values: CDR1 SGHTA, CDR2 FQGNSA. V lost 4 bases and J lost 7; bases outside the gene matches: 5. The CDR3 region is CASSWGQGALQPQHF. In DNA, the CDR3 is TGTGCCAGCAGCTGGGGACAGGGGGCCTTGCAGCCCCAGCATTTT.

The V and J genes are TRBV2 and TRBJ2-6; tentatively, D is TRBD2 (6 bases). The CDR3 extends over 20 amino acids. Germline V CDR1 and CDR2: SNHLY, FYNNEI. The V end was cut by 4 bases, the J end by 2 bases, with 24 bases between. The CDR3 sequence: CASSVANNTFSGAGANVLTF. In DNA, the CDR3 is TGTGCCAGCAGTGTAGCCAATAACACATTCTCGGGGGCTGGGGCCAACGTCCTGACTTTC.

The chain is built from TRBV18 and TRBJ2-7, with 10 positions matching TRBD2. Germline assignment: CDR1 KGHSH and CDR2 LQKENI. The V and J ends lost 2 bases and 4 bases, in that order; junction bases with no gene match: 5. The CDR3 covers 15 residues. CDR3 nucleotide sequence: TGTGCCAGCTCACCAGGGCCTAGCGGGGGTTACGAGCAGTACTTC. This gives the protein CASSPGPSGGYEQYF.

The CDR3 bases are TGTGCCAGCAGTTTGTATTTCCCCCCGACGGGCAATGAGCAGTTCTTC. Translated, it gives CASSLYFPPTGNEQFF. The rearrangement uses TRBV27 and TRBJ2-1; D unclear. This CDR3 contains 16 residues. Germline V lookup: CDR1 MNHEY, CDR2 SMNVEV (reference sequence). Trimming pared 3 bases from V and 6 bases from J, leaving 18 bases between.

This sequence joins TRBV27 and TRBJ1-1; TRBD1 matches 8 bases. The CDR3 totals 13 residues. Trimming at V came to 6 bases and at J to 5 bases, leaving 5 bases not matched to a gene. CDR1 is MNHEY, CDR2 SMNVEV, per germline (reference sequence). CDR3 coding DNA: TGTGCCAGCAGACCAGGGGGCTTAACTGAAGCTTTCTTT. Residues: CASRPGGLTEAFF.

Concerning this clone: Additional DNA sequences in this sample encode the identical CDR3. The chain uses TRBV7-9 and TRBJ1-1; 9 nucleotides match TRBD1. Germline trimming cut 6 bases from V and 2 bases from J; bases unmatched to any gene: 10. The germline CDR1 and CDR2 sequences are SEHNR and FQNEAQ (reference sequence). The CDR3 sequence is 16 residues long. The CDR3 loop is CASSTEDRGFNTEAFF. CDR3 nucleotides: TGTGCCAGCAGTACCGAAGACAGGGGGTTTAACACTGAAGCTTTCTTT. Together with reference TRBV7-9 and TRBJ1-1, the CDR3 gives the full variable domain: DTGVSQNPRHKITKRGQNVTFRCDPISEHNRLYWYRQTLGQGPEFLTYFQNEAQLEKSRLLSDRFSAERPKGSFSTLEIQRTEQGDSAMYLCASSTEDRGFNTEAFFGQGTRLTVV.

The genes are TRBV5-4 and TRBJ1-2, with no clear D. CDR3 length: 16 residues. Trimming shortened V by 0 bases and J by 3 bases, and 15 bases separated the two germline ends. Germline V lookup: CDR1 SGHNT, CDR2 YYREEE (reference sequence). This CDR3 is CASSLALGSSYYGYTF. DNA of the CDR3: TGTGCCAGCAGCTTGGCCCTCGGGTCCTCCTACTATGGCTACACCTTC. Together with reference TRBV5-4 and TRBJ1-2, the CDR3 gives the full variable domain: ETGVTQSPTHLIKTRGQQVTLRCSSQSGHNTVSWYQQALGQGPQFIFQYYREEENGRGNFPPRFSGLQFPNYSSELNVNALELDDSALYLCASSLALGSSYYGYTFGSGTRLTVV.

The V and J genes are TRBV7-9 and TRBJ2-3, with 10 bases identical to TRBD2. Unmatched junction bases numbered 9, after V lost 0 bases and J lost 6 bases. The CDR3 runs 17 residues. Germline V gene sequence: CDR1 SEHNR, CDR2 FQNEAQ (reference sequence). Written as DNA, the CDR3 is TGTGCCAGCAGCTTAGCACGGACTAGCGGAAAGGGGGATACGCAGTATTTT. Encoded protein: CASSLARTSGKGDTQYF.

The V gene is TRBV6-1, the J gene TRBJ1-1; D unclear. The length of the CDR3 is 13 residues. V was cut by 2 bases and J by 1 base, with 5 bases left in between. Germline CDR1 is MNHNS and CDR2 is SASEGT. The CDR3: CASSEWENTEAFF. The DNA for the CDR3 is TGTGCCAGCAGTGAATGGGAGAACACTGAAGCTTTCTTT.

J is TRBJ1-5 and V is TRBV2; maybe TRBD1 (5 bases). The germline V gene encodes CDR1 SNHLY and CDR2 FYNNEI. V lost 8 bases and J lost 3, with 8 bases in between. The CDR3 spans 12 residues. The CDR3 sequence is CASGGDNQPQHF. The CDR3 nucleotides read TGTGCCAGCGGGGGGGACAATCAGCCCCAGCATTTT.

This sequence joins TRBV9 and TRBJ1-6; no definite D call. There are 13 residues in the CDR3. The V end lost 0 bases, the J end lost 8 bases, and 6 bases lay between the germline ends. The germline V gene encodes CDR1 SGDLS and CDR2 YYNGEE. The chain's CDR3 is CASSVDRDSPLHF. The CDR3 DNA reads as TGTGCCAGCAGCGTAGACCGGGATTCACCCCTCCACTTT.

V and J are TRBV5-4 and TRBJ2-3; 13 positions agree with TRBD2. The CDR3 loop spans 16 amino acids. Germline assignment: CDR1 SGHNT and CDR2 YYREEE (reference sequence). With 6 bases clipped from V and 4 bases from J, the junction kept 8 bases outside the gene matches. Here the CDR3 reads CASKTRTSGGPDTQYF. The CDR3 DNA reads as TGTGCCAGCAAAACACGGACTAGCGGGGGCCCAGATACGCAGTATTTT.

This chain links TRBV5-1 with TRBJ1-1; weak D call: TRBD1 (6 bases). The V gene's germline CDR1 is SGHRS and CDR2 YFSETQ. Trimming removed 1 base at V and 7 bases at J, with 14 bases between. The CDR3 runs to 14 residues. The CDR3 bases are TGCGCCAGCAGCTTGCTGGGGGCGGTCAGTGAAGCTTTCTTT. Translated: CASSLLGAVSEAFF.

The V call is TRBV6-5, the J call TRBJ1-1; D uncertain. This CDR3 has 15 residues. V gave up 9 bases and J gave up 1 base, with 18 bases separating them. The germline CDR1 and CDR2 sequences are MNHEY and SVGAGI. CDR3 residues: CASQPVFGSNTEAFF. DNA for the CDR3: TGTGCCAGTCAGCCTGTATTTGGATCGAACACTGAAGCTTTCTTT.

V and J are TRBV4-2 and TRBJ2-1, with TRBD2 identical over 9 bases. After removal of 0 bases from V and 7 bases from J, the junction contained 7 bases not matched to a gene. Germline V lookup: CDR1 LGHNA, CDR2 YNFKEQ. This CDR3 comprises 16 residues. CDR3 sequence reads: CASSQDFLAGTNEQFF. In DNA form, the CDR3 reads TGTGCCAGCAGCCAAGATTTCCTAGCGGGGACTAATGAGCAGTTCTTC.

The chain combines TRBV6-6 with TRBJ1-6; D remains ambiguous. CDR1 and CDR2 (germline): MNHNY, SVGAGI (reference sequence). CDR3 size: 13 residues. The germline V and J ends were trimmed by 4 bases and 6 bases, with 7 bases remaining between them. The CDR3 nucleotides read TGTGCCAGCAGTTGGGAGACTAATTCACCCCTCCACTTT. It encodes CASSWETNSPLHF.

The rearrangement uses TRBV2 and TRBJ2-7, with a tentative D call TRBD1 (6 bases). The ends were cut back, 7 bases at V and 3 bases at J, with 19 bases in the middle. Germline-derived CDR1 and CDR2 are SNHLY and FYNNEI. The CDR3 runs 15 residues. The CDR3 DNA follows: TGTGCCAGCAAGGGGGTGGGCCAGGGCCACTACGAGCAGTACTTC. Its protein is CASKGVGQGHYEQYF.

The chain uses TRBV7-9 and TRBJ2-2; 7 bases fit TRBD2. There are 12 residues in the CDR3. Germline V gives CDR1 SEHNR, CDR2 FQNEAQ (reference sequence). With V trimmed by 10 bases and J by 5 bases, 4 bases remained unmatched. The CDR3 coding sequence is TGTGCCACCAGGGAGGGTACCGGGGAGCTGTTTTTT. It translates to CATREGTGELFF.